The 27 T cell receptor beta chains listed next were all sequenced from one sample in a study of technical replicates of blood from several donors. Only in-frame clones appear in the TCRdb table, and some are missing; sequencing was by immunoSEQ multiplex PCR. The top ten clones hold 0.15% to 0.2% of a sample with some 87,000 clones, about 97% of them seen once. Sequences were obtained from T cells isolated from PBMCs. These receptors originate from a human donor in good health.

This clone was seen once. V and J are TRBV5-4 and TRBJ2-6; no clear D. V lost 5 bases, J lost 1 base, and 10 bases lay in between. Germline V gene lookup returns CDR1 SGHNT and CDR2 YYREEE (reference sequence). CDR3 size: 15 residues. The CDR3 bases are TGTGCCAGCAGTGCCGGTCCTTCTGGGGCCAACGTCCTGACTTTC. Its translation is CASSAGPSGANVLTF.

This clone was counted once. The V gene is TRBV5-4, the J gene TRBJ1-1; TRBD1 agrees at 7 bases. J lost 4 bases, V lost 5 bases, and 8 bases had no gene match. The CDR3 covers 14 residues. Germline loops: CDR1 SGHNT, CDR2 YYREEE (reference sequence). Here the CDR3 DNA reads TGTGCCAGCAGTCTAGATTCAGGGGGCACTGAAGCTTTCTTT. Protein: CASSLDSGGTEAFF.

The chain employs TRBV28 and TRBJ2-7, with 9 positions matching TRBD1. V trimming: 8 bases; J trimming: 5 bases; junction bases outside the gene matches: 10. The CDR3 spans 14 residues. The germline V gene has CDR1 MDHEN and CDR2 SYDVKM. CDR3 loop: CASWTGQGINEQYF. As DNA, the CDR3 is TGTGCCAGCTGGACGGGACAGGGAATTAACGAGCAGTACTTC.

In nucleotides, the CDR3 is TGTGCCACTAAGGGACAAACTGAAGCTTTCTTT. Protein sequence: CATKGQTEAFF. The chain employs TRBV5-4 and TRBJ1-1; D possibly corresponds to TRBD1 (6 bases). This CDR3 comprises 11 residues. The germline CDR1 and CDR2 sequences are SGHNT and YYREEE (reference sequence). Trimming took off 9 bases at V and 5 bases at J, with 11 bases between the two ends.

The chain employs TRBV29-1 and TRBJ2-3; D is perhaps TRBD2 (7 bases). The CDR3 contains 12 residues. Germline lookup yields CDR1 SQVTM and CDR2 ANQGSEA. V lost 7 bases, J lost 5 bases, and 13 bases lay in between. CDR3 nucleotides: TGCAGCGCGGGGGGCGGTGGAGATACGCAGTATTTT. It codes for CSAGGGGDTQYF.

The chain is built from TRBV4-1 and TRBJ1-1; TRBD1 matches 12 bases. Germline CDR1 MGHRA, CDR2 YSYEKL. This CDR3 comprises 18 residues. V dropped 1 base and J dropped 5; count of bases not matched to a gene: 11. The CDR3: CASSQGPGTGGRRTEAFF. The CDR3 DNA sequence: TGCGCCAGCAGCCAAGGCCCCGGGACAGGGGGCAGGAGGACTGAAGCTTTCTTT.

V is TRBV14 and J is TRBJ1-6; D remains ambiguous. V dropped 1 base and J dropped 7 bases, with 20 bases sitting between them. CDR1 and CDR2 from the germline V gene are SGHDN and FVKESK. The CDR3 spans 18 residues. The CDR3 DNA reads as TGTGCCAGCAGCCAAGTGAACGAGTTTAACCTATTCAATTCACCCCTCCACTTT. Translated, it gives CASSQVNEFNLFNSPLHF.

This chain links TRBV2 with TRBJ2-5, with 9 bases lining up with TRBD2. In germline, CDR1 is SNHLY, CDR2 FYNNEI. The V segment lost 8 bases and the J segment 5 bases; nucleotides outside the gene matches: 12. This CDR3 has 15 amino acids. This chain's CDR3 is CASSALSGRYETQYF. The DNA for the CDR3 is TGTGCCAGCTCCGCCCTTAGCGGGAGATACGAGACCCAGTACTTC.

The chain uses TRBV7-9 and TRBJ1-2; D perhaps matches TRBD1 (5 bases). CDR3 length: 15 residues. Between the trimmed V and J ends, which lost 1 base and 4 bases, there was a span of 13 bases. In germline, CDR1 is SEHNR, CDR2 FQNEAQ (reference sequence). CDR3 protein: CASSLVLQDSYGYTF. DNA for the CDR3: TGTGCCAGCAGCTTAGTGCTGCAAGACAGCTATGGCTACACCTTC.

V and J are TRBV7-9 and TRBJ2-1; 13 bases fit TRBD2. V trimming: 5 bases; J trimming: 4 bases; junction bases outside the gene matches: 5. The CDR3 sequence is 16 residues long. Germline lookup yields CDR1 SEHNR and CDR2 FQNEAQ (reference sequence). The CDR3 coding sequence is TGTGCCAGCAGCCCGGGGACTAGCGGGGTTTACAATGAGCAGTTCTTC. It yields the protein CASSPGTSGVYNEQFF. Together with reference TRBV7-9 and TRBJ2-1, the CDR3 gives the full variable domain: DTGVSQNPRHKITKRGQNVTFRCDPISEHNRLYWYRQTLGQGPEFLTYFQNEAQLEKSRLLSDRFSAERPKGSFSTLEIQRTEQGDSAMYLCASSPGTSGVYNEQFFGPGTRLTVL.

The J gene is TRBJ2-4, the V gene TRBV5-1; D may be TRBD2 (6 bases). V gave up 0 bases and J gave up 8 bases, with 24 bases separating them. The CDR3 runs to 18 residues. Germline CDR1 reads SGHRS; CDR2 reads YFSETQ. The CDR3 nucleotides are TGCGCCAGCAGCTTGGCCGCTCATAAGTTTGGCAGGAGGGACATTCAGTACTTC. Protein product: CASSLAAHKFGRRDIQYF. Combining the CDR3 with reference TRBV5-1 and TRBJ2-4 gives the whole variable domain KAGVTQTPRYLIKTRGQQVTLSCSPISGHRSVSWYQQTPGQGLQFLFEYFSETQRNKGNFPGRFSGRQFSNSRSEMNVSTLELGDSALYLCASSLAAHKFGRRDIQYFGAGTRLSVL.

The chain employs TRBV27 and TRBJ1-2, with TRBD1 matching over 8 bases. Germline V gene data show CDR1 as MNHEY and CDR2 as SMNVEV (reference sequence). CDR3 length equals 13 residues. Trimming at V came to 5 bases and at J to 8 bases, leaving 7 bases not matched to a gene. The CDR3 DNA reads TGTGCCAGCAGTCTCACGACAGGGGACGGCTACACCTTC. It is translated as CASSLTTGDGYTF.

The V and J genes are TRBV7-9 and TRBJ2-1; D possibly corresponds to TRBD1 (5 bases). Trimming took 3 bases from V and 12 from J, leaving 15 bases between them. The CDR3 runs to 13 residues. Looked up from germline, CDR1 is SEHNR and CDR2 is FQNEAQ (reference sequence). CDR3 sequence: CASSLDSQGRQFF. Written as DNA, the CDR3 is TGTGCCAGCAGCTTGGATTCGCAGGGAAGGCAGTTCTTC.

This rearrangement joins TRBV7-9 to TRBJ1-2, with 7 bases fitting TRBD1. Germline CDR1 is SEHNR and CDR2 is FQNEAQ (reference sequence). J was trimmed by 4 bases and V by 1 base; bases with no gene match: 9. This CDR3 comprises 16 residues. Here the CDR3 reads CASSLGGGTISYGYTF. The DNA of the CDR3 is TGTGCCAGCAGCTTAGGAGGGGGCACCATCTCCTATGGCTACACCTTC.

The chain links TRBV23-1 to TRBJ2-3; 12 positions match TRBD2. TRBV23-1 is noted as an ORF with a role that remains uncertain. This CDR3 contains 16 residues. V lost 1 base and J lost 6; bases outside the gene matches: 5. This CDR3 is CASSQFRTSGNDTQYF. For the CDR3, the DNA is TGCGCCAGCAGTCAATTCAGGACTAGCGGGAATGATACGCAGTATTTT.

Written as DNA, the CDR3 is TGTGCCAGCAGCGGAGCTGGGAGGGAAGAGACCCAGTACTTC. It translates to CASSGAGREETQYF. The chain recombines TRBV4-2 with TRBJ2-5; 7 positions agree with TRBD2. CDR3 length: 14 residues. V shed 5 bases, J shed 3 bases, and the junction held 6 bases outside the gene matches. Germline assignment: CDR1 LGHNA and CDR2 YNFKEQ.

The CDR3: CASSLEANGYEQYF. DNA of the CDR3: TGTGCCAGCAGCTTAGAGGCAAACGGGTACGAGCAGTACTTC. The chain has TRBV11-2 and TRBJ2-7; D remains ambiguous. The CDR3 consists of 14 residues. Germline CDR1 reads SGHAT; CDR2 reads FQNNGV. V was clipped by 0 bases and J by 4 bases, with 10 bases between them.

This sequence joins TRBV5-4 and TRBJ2-7; D is perhaps TRBD1 (5 bases). Germline assignment: CDR1 SGHNT and CDR2 YYREEE (reference sequence). The CDR3 length is 14 residues. Trimming left V 6 bases short and J 1 base short, with 14 bases between. The CDR3 reads CASMTETASYEQYF. In DNA, the CDR3 is TGTGCCAGCATGACCGAGACAGCTTCCTACGAGCAGTACTTC.

The chain links TRBV4-1 to TRBJ2-1, with a tentative D call TRBD2 (6 bases). The CDR3 length is 15 residues. The germline V gene has CDR1 MGHRA and CDR2 YSYEKL. V lost 2 bases and J lost 6, with 14 bases in between. DNA for the CDR3: TGCGCCAGCAGCCAACCGCTCGGGACTCGCAATGAGCAGTTCTTC. Translating gives CASSQPLGTRNEQFF.

CDR3 sequence reads: CASSLFQAGKGNEQFF. The CDR3 DNA sequence: TGTGCCAGCAGTTTATTTCAAGCGGGAAAGGGCAATGAGCAGTTCTTC. The chain carries TRBV27 and TRBJ2-1, with 7 bases lining up with TRBD2. Unmatched junction bases numbered 9, after V lost 1 base and J lost 6 bases. This CDR3 is built from 16 residues. Germline CDR1 reads MNHEY; CDR2 reads SMNVEV (reference sequence).

This clone showed up just once. The chain recombines TRBV9 with TRBJ1-6; the D gene is possibly TRBD1 (6 bases). The CDR3 has 16 residues. In germline, CDR1 is SGDLS, CDR2 YYNGEE. V was shortened by 0 bases and J by 7 bases, with 14 bases between the two germline ends. The CDR3: CASSVAGVIGNSPLHF. The DNA for the CDR3 is TGTGCCAGCAGCGTAGCAGGGGTGATAGGGAATTCACCCCTCCACTTT.

J is TRBJ2-5 and V is TRBV15; D not resolved. Germline assignment: CDR1 LNHNV and CDR2 YYDKDF (reference sequence). There are 12 residues in the CDR3. V lost 3 bases to trimming and J lost 5 bases, with 7 bases between them. The DNA for the CDR3 is TGTGCCACCAGCAGCTACCGGGAGACCCAGTACTTC. It translates to CATSSYRETQYF.

The chain couples TRBV6-5 to TRBJ2-7, with 7 nucleotides matching TRBD1. Looked up from germline, CDR1 is MNHEY and CDR2 is SVGAGI. V was clipped by 0 bases and J by 4 bases; unmatched bases: 0. The CDR3 has 13 amino acids. CDR3 DNA: TGTGCCAGCAGTTACTCCAGGGGGTACGAGCAGTACTTC. Protein sequence: CASSYSRGYEQYF.

This clone was found once. The gene calls are TRBV18 and TRBJ2-3; 7 nucleotides align to TRBD1. V lost 0 bases and J lost 0; bases outside the gene matches: 3. Germline V CDR1 and CDR2: KGHSH, LQKENI. This CDR3 is 16 amino acids long. CDR3 nucleotides: TGTGCCAGCTCACCACCGGGGACAGCTAGCACAGATACGCAGTATTTT. Translating gives CASSPPGTASTDTQYF.

V and J are TRBV28 and TRBJ2-7; D ambiguous. V lost 6 bases and J 3 bases, leaving 9 bases between the germline ends. CDR1 is MDHEN, CDR2 SYDVKM, per germline. CDR3 length equals 12 residues. DNA for the CDR3: TGTGCCAGCAGAGACACTGGCTACGAGCAGTACTTC. Residues: CASRDTGYEQYF.

J is TRBJ2-7 and V is TRBV11-3; TRBD2 matches 9 bases. The CDR3 extends over 19 amino acids. CDR1 SGHNT and CDR2 YENEEA come from the germline V gene. Trimming cost V 2 bases and J 7 bases; bases outside gene matches: 21. CDR3 coding DNA: TGTGCCAGCAGCTTACAGCCTAGCGGGATCCCAAGTCCGATGGGGGAGCAGTACTTC. Protein product: CASSLQPSGIPSPMGEQYF.

V is TRBV30 and J is TRBJ1-1; TRBD1 might be the D (5 bases). The CDR3 loop spans 11 amino acids. Trimming removed 5 bases from V and 3 bases from J, with 7 bases in between. Per the germline V gene, CDR1 is GTSNPN and CDR2 is SVGIG (reference sequence). This CDR3 reads CAWGHYTEAFF. The CDR3 region has the DNA TGTGCCTGGGGACACTACACTGAAGCTTTCTTT.